This TCR beta chain was retrieved from a study of blood T cell repertoires in COVID-19. Study at large: PBMCs, B-cell-depleted T cells, or T cells were the source of the cDNA or gDNA that made up the material.

In the authors' workflow: Amplification from reference gene primers served as the basis for estimated nucleated cell counts. Libraries were prepared by immunoSEQ multiplex PCR; TCRdb keeps only in-frame clonotypes and omits some of them. D and trimming were read from the DNA, whereas the V and J calls and clone size are those reported in that table. The sample yields 190,000 or so clones, more than 85% seen once. The CDR3 contains 18 residues. Per germline, CDR1 SEHNR and CDR2 FQNEAQ (reference sequence). V trimming: 0 bases; J trimming: 9 bases; junction bases outside the gene matches: 13. The clonotype originates from a woman aged 30 to 39 with active or convalescent COVID-19. The V gene is TRBV7-9, the J gene TRBJ2-1, with 11 bases identical to TRBD1. The sequencing input was peripheral blood. The CDR3 coding sequence is TGTGCCAGCAGCTTAGCCGGGACAGGGGGTTCCGCGGAGGGTGAGCAGTTCTTC. Amino acids: CASSLAGTGGSAEGEQFF.